These 23 T cell receptor beta chains originate from one sample sequenced in a study of beta chain features in type 1 diabetes. Every bit of the isolated RNA underwent reverse transcription, so sequencing read expressed TCRB transcripts. The protocol was immunoSEQ multiplex PCR, while the TCRdb copy is restricted to in-frame clones and leaves out a portion. The sample holds 200,000 to 250,000 clones; over 7.5% are singletons and the top ten take approximately 0.03%. Sequencing was performed on naive CD4+ T cells from blood. These receptors came from a woman aged 18 to 35 in good health.

V is TRBV11-3 and J is TRBJ2-1; 11 bases match TRBD2. V was clipped by 5 bases and J by 7 bases; unmatched bases: 7. In germline, CDR1 is SGHNT, CDR2 YENEEA. The CDR3 length is 15 residues. The CDR3 DNA reads TGTGCCAGCAGCGTCGCCGGGACTAGCGGTAATGAGCAGTTCTTC. This encodes CASSVAGTSGNEQFF.

At least ten counts were recorded for this clone. This sequence joins TRBV5-4 and TRBJ2-3; TRBD2 matches 9 bases. This CDR3 has 17 residues. The trim removed 2 bases at V and 0 bases at J, leaving 7 bases unmatched. In germline, CDR1 is SGHNT, CDR2 YYREEE (reference sequence). In nucleotides, the CDR3 is TGTGCCAGCAGCTTCAAAATAGCGGGGGCGAGCACAGATACGCAGTATTTT. Translating gives CASSFKIAGASTDTQYF.

V gene TRBV5-1 combines with J gene TRBJ2-5, with 13 bases lining up with TRBD2. Germline loops: CDR1 SGHRS, CDR2 YFSETQ. Germline trimming cut 4 bases from V and 3 bases from J; bases unmatched to any gene: 3. The CDR3 extends over 15 amino acids. CDR3 nucleotides: TGCGCCAGCAGCCACGGACTAGCGGGAGAAGAGACCCAGTACTTC. Protein product: CASSHGLAGEETQYF.

The rearrangement links TRBV5-1 to TRBJ2-7, with a weak D call TRBD1 (6 bases). Germline values: CDR1 SGHRS, CDR2 YFSETQ. The CDR3 totals 14 residues. Trimming left V 4 bases short and J 3 bases short, with 14 bases between. CDR3 bases: TGCGCCAGCAGCAGAGGGGGATTGGACTACGAGCAGTACTTC. Translated: CASSRGGLDYEQYF.

CDR3 DNA: TGTGCCATCAGACAGGCCGGAAACACTGAAGCTTTCTTT. This translates into CAIRQAGNTEAFF. The gene calls are TRBV6-5 and TRBJ1-1, with a possible D match to TRBD1 (6 bases). Germline CDR1 and CDR2: MNHEY and SVGAGI. CDR3 length: 13 amino acids. Trimming removed 10 bases at V and 2 bases at J, with 14 bases between.

This clone was seen a handful of times. The V gene is TRBV4-2, the J gene TRBJ1-5; maybe TRBD1 (5 bases). The CDR3 runs to 16 residues. V was cut by 1 base and J by 2 bases, with 12 bases left in between. Germline CDR1 reads LGHNA; CDR2 reads YNFKEQ. The DNA for the CDR3 is TGTGCCAGCAGCCAAGCCGCCGGGGGTGGCAATCAGCCCCAGCATTTT. Its translation: CASSQAAGGGNQPQHF.

Written as DNA, the CDR3 is TGTGCCAGCAGACTTCAGGCTTTGAACACTGAAGCTTTCTTT. It translates to CASRLQALNTEAFF. This sequence joins TRBV27 and TRBJ1-1; D unresolved. This CDR3 has 14 residues. Germline V gives CDR1 MNHEY, CDR2 SMNVEV (reference sequence). V lost 6 bases, J lost 0 bases, and 11 bases lay in between.

This clone was observed a few times. The rearrangement joins TRBV9 to TRBJ2-7, with 10 positions matching TRBD2. CDR3 length: 16 residues. Germline V gives CDR1 SGDLS, CDR2 YYNGEE. The V gene end was trimmed by 3 bases and the J gene end by 4 bases; junction bases not matched to a gene: 10. The CDR3 DNA reads TGTGCCAGCAGCGCGACCGGGCTAGCGGGGGTATACGAGCAGTACTTC. Amino acids: CASSATGLAGVYEQYF.

CDR3 sequence (DNA): TGTGCCAGCAGCCGCTTTGTGGGCTTCTCTGGGGCCAACGTCCTGACTTTC. Translating gives CASSRFVGFSGANVLTF. The chain links TRBV14 to TRBJ2-6; the D is unclear. The germline CDR1 and CDR2 sequences are SGHDN and FVKESK. There are 17 residues in the CDR3. V dropped 4 bases and J dropped 0 bases, with 13 bases sitting between them.

This clone appeared a few times. The gene calls are TRBV5-1 and TRBJ2-5; D is ambiguous. V was clipped by 1 base and J by 2 bases, with 9 bases between them. Germline V lookup: CDR1 SGHRS, CDR2 YFSETQ. This CDR3 spans 14 amino acids. The CDR3 bases are TGCGCCAGCAGCTTGCGAGCCCGGCAAGAGACCCAGTACTTC. Its translation is CASSLRARQETQYF.

The chain is built from TRBV5-4 and TRBJ2-3; perhaps TRBD2 as D (6 bases). Trimming cost V 0 bases and J 4 bases, with 18 bases left between them. The CDR3 sequence is 17 residues long. Germline CDR1 is SGHNT and CDR2 is YYREEE (reference sequence). The CDR3 region is CASSLGSGGVLADTQYF. The DNA of the CDR3 is TGTGCCAGCAGCTTGGGGTCCGGCGGGGTCTTGGCAGATACGCAGTATTTT.

The gene calls are TRBV27 and TRBJ1-4; TRBD1 aligns across 7 bases. The trim removed 4 bases at V and 5 bases at J, leaving 7 bases unmatched. CDR3 size: 15 residues. CDR1 is MNHEY, CDR2 SMNVEV, per germline (reference sequence). The CDR3 bases are TGTGCCAGCAGTTCCTCCGGGACAGTGAATGAAAAACTGTTTTTT. Translation gives CASSSSGTVNEKLFF.

This sequence joins TRBV19 and TRBJ1-1, with TRBD1 as a possible D gene (5 bases). Trimming took 7 bases from V and 2 from J, leaving 11 bases between them. The CDR3 contains 13 residues. Germline V CDR1 and CDR2: LNHDA, SQIVND (reference sequence). The chain's CDR3 is CASNYQGNTEAFF. CDR3 nucleotides: TGTGCCAGTAACTATCAGGGAAACACTGAAGCTTTCTTT.

The J gene is TRBJ2-1, the V gene TRBV6-1, with D possibly being TRBD1 (5 bases). The V gene's germline CDR1 is MNHNS and CDR2 SASEGT. The V gene lost 8 bases and the J gene lost 3 bases, with 11 bases spanning the gap. There are 13 residues in the CDR3. The CDR3, as DNA: TGTGCCAGCCGGCAGGGCCTCTACAATGAGCAGTTCTTC. It specifies CASRQGLYNEQFF.

The rearrangement uses TRBV5-1 and TRBJ2-1; 8 nucleotides align to TRBD1. Germline V gene lookup returns CDR1 SGHRS and CDR2 YFSETQ. V lost 4 bases to trimming and J lost 7 bases; unmatched junction nucleotides: 4. The CDR3 runs 13 residues. CDR3 in DNA: TGCGCCAGCAGCCTGGGACAGGCGAATGAGCAGTTCTTC. Translating gives CASSLGQANEQFF.

The rearrangement uses TRBV18 and TRBJ1-5, with D tentatively TRBD1 (6 bases). The CDR3 loop spans 15 amino acids. Trimming stripped 3 bases from V and 0 bases from J, with 9 bases between. Germline-derived CDR1 and CDR2 are KGHSH and LQKENI. DNA of the CDR3: TGTGCCAGCTCACCGACAGGAGATAGCAATCAGCCCCAGCATTTT. Translation gives CASSPTGDSNQPQHF.

V and J are TRBV6-5 and TRBJ2-2; D perhaps matches TRBD2 (6 bases). This CDR3 is built from 15 residues. V lost 4 bases, J lost 7 bases, and 16 bases lay in between. Germline assignment: CDR1 MNHEY and CDR2 SVGAGI. Here the CDR3 DNA reads TGTGCCAGCAGTTCCGCTCGTGGAGGGTTCGGGGAGCTGTTTTTT. Protein: CASSSARGGFGELFF.

As for this clone: The same CDR3 can be traced to other DNA sequences in this sample. The V gene is TRBV30, the J gene TRBJ1-1, with D tentatively TRBD1 (5 bases). The CDR3 loop spans 12 amino acids. The ends were cut back, 0 bases at V and 5 bases at J, with 7 bases in the middle. Germline CDR1 reads GTSNPN; CDR2 reads SVGIG (reference sequence). CDR3 nucleotide sequence: TGTGCCTGGAGTGTACGGGGGACTGAAGCTTTCTTT. Its translation: CAWSVRGTEAFF.

The V gene is TRBV7-8, the J gene TRBJ2-2, with 7 bases lining up with TRBD1. The length of the CDR3 is 15 residues. The J segment lost 6 bases and the V segment lost 6 bases, leaving 10 bases of the junction unmatched. Germline V gene lookup returns CDR1 SGHVS and CDR2 FQNEAQ. CDR3 amino acids: CASSLDRVFAGELFF. The CDR3 DNA reads as TGTGCCAGCAGTCTCGACAGGGTCTTCGCCGGGGAGCTGTTTTTT.

A few counts support this clone. The chain has TRBV5-1 and TRBJ2-7, with 7 bases matching TRBD2. V shed 0 bases and J 0 bases; nucleotides not matched to a gene: 6. The CDR3 has 16 amino acids. Germline V gene sequence: CDR1 SGHRS, CDR2 YFSETQ. The CDR3 spells CASSLAPSGVSYEQYF. CDR3 nucleotide sequence: TGCGCCAGCAGCTTGGCCCCTAGCGGAGTCTCCTACGAGCAGTACTTC. Based on the CDR3 plus reference TRBV5-1 and TRBJ2-7, the full variable domain is KAGVTQTPRYLIKTRGQQVTLSCSPISGHRSVSWYQQTPGQGLQFLFEYFSETQRNKGNFPGRFSGRQFSNSRSEMNVSTLELGDSALYLCASSLAPSGVSYEQYFGPGTRLTVT.

This clone was detected a few times. The CDR3 protein is CASSGTGLISYEQYF. DNA of the CDR3: TGTGCCAGCAGCGGTACCGGACTGATCTCCTACGAGCAGTACTTC. The chain carries TRBV6-5 and TRBJ2-7, with D perhaps matching TRBD2 (5 bases). The germline V gene has CDR1 MNHEY and CDR2 SVGAGI. With 6 bases removed from V and 0 bases from J, the gap between germline ends came to 15 bases. CDR3 size: 15 residues.

As concerns this clone: The same CDR3 arises from other DNA sequences in this sample as well. V gene TRBV11-2 combines with J gene TRBJ1-3; TRBD1 is a possible D gene (6 bases). Germline-derived CDR1 and CDR2 are SGHAT and FQNNGV. With 2 bases removed from V and 1 base from J, the gap between germline ends came to 6 bases. The CDR3 loop spans 14 amino acids. This CDR3 is CASSLTGSGNTIYF. The CDR3 nucleotides read TGTGCCAGCAGCTTAACAGGGTCTGGAAACACCATATATTTT.

The chain combines TRBV6-1 with TRBJ1-1, with D unclear. CDR3 length equals 11 residues. The germline V gene encodes CDR1 MNHNS and CDR2 SASEGT. V shed 0 bases and J shed 8 bases, with 4 bases lying between them. Here the CDR3 DNA reads TGTGCCAGCAGTGAAGCGCGGGAAGCTTTCTTT. Translating it yields CASSEAREAFF.